The 12 T cell receptor beta chains in this list originate from one sample, sequenced in a study of cytomegalovirus exposure and HLA in healthy donors. PCR involved 60 Vbeta and 13 Jbeta primers. Here immunoSEQ multiplex PCR was the method, and the copy in TCRdb shows in-frame clones only, minus some. Found here are just over 60,000 clones, around 87% of them singletons; the top ten hold roughly 1.5%. Sample: PBMCs. These receptors came from a man between 18 and 29 years old in good health and CMV-seronegative.

J is TRBJ2-1 and V is TRBV9, with D possibly being TRBD2 (5 bases). Trimming cost V 3 bases and J 3 bases, with 13 bases left between them. Germline lookup yields CDR1 SGDLS and CDR2 YYNGEE. The CDR3 is made up of 15 amino acids. CDR3: CASSERIGGYNEQFF. The CDR3, as DNA: TGTGCCAGCAGCGAGCGGATCGGAGGCTACAATGAGCAGTTCTTC.

In DNA, the CDR3 is TGTGCCAGTAGTATTGGGACAGGAGGGGACGAGCAGTACTTC. Protein: CASSIGTGGDEQYF. V gene TRBV19 combines with J gene TRBJ2-7; 8 nucleotides line up with TRBD1. CDR1 and CDR2 from the germline V gene are LNHDA and SQIVND (reference sequence). V trimming: 3 bases; J trimming: 5 bases; junction bases outside the gene matches: 6. This CDR3 contains 14 residues.

With respect to this clone: The junction departs from the called germline gene at one end, perhaps through a read error. This chain joins TRBV6-1 and TRBJ2-5, with TRBD2 matching over 12 bases. The CDR3 runs to 14 residues. In germline, CDR1 is MNHNS, CDR2 SASEGT. CDR3 in DNA: TGTGCCAGCAGTTCCGGGGCTAGCGGGGGGGAGTGGCACTTC. Encoded protein: CASSSGASGGEWHF.

The chain is built from TRBV2 and TRBJ1-1, with 9 bases that match TRBD1. CDR1 SNHLY and CDR2 FYNNEI come from the germline V gene. This CDR3 contains 14 residues. V gave up 6 bases and J gave up 1 base; unmatched junction bases: 3. In DNA form, the CDR3 reads TGTGCCAGCAGGACAGGGGGGAGGAACACTGAAGCTTTCTTT. Amino acid sequence: CASRTGGRNTEAFF.

This clone was recorded only once. Written as DNA, the CDR3 is TGTGCCAGCAGTTTGAACAGGGAACCCTACGAGCAGTACTTC. Protein product: CASSLNREPYEQYF. The chain carries TRBV28 and TRBJ2-7, with TRBD1 as a possible D gene (6 bases). The CDR3 runs to 14 residues. Trimming cost V 3 bases and J 2 bases, with 11 bases left between them. CDR1 MDHEN and CDR2 SYDVKM come from the germline V gene.

The rearrangement uses TRBV27 and TRBJ1-6, with D unclear. This CDR3 has 15 amino acids. With 5 bases removed from V and 9 bases from J, the gap between germline ends came to 17 bases. The germline V gene has CDR1 MNHEY and CDR2 SMNVEV (reference sequence). DNA of the CDR3: TGTGCCAGCAGTACGGGCGGACTTATAATTTCACCCCTCCACTTT. Translation: CASSTGGLIISPLHF.

Written as DNA, the CDR3 is TGCAGCGTTGCTAACACTGAAGCTTTCTTT. This translates into CSVANTEAFF. The chain uses TRBV29-1 and TRBJ1-1; D is unresolved. This CDR3 has 10 residues. CDR1 SQVTM and CDR2 ANQGSEA come from the germline V gene. The ends were cut back, 4 bases at V and 2 bases at J, with 2 bases in the middle.

The chain employs TRBV4-1 and TRBJ2-5; 7 bases fit TRBD2. V lost 4 bases and J lost 4; bases outside the gene matches: 6. Germline-derived CDR1 and CDR2 are MGHRA and YSYEKL. This CDR3 spans 14 amino acids. The CDR3, as DNA: TGCGCCAGCAGCCGGGAAACTAGCGTAGAGACCCAGTACTTC. This sequence encodes CASSRETSVETQYF.

The CDR3 DNA is TGTGCCAGCAGTGAAAGGGGAATCGGGACAGGGGATGTTAGGGCTTTCTTT. Translated, it gives CASSERGIGTGDVRAFF. The chain employs TRBV6-1 and TRBJ1-1; 10 positions match TRBD1. Per the germline V gene, CDR1 is MNHNS and CDR2 is SASEGT. The CDR3 contains 17 residues. V shed 2 bases, J shed 11 bases, and the junction held 17 bases outside the gene matches.

This chain joins TRBV29-1 and TRBJ1-1; D is undetermined. Germline CDR1 and CDR2: SQVTM and ANQGSEA. The CDR3 has 13 amino acids. V lost 8 bases and J 0 bases, leaving 13 bases between the germline ends. As DNA, the CDR3 is TGCAGCTCCTTGACGGAGCTGAACACTGAAGCTTTCTTT. Amino acids: CSSLTELNTEAFF.

The rearrangement links TRBV9 to TRBJ2-1; TRBD2 is a possible D gene (5 bases). CDR3 length: 15 residues. In germline, CDR1 is SGDLS, CDR2 YYNGEE. V was clipped by 0 bases and J by 10 bases, with 17 bases between them. As DNA, the CDR3 is TGTGCCAGCAGCGTAGCGGTCCTAGCCGTGGGGGAGCAGTTCTTC. Translating gives CASSVAVLAVGEQFF.

The rearrangement links TRBV10-3 to TRBJ1-1; D gene ambiguous. The CDR3 is 12 amino acids. V lost 4 bases and J lost 2, with 5 bases in between. CDR1 ENHRY and CDR2 SYGVKD come from the germline V gene. The CDR3 nucleotides read TGTGCCATCAGTGGGAGAAACACTGAAGCTTTCTTT. This gives the protein CAISGRNTEAFF.